This TCR beta chain appears in the sequencing data of a study of CD8+ T cells in alopecia areata (dated by TCRdb to between 2018 and 2020). Some background on the complete study: Treated patients were enrolled in an open-label pilot trial of oral tofacitinib, 5 to 10 mg twice daily, for moderate-to-severe alopecia areata. Patients stayed on tofacitinib for 6 to 18 months and then had 6 months of follow-up off drug so that delayed response and recurrence could be assessed. Disease severity in treated patients was measured with the SALT score, which quantifies the percentage of affected scalp surface area. To study T cell clonal expansion in alopecia areata, the researchers applied high-throughput TCRbeta sequencing to both the C3H/HeJ mouse model and human patients. Human TCRbeta sequencing covered scalp tissue and sorted CD4+ and CD8+ peripheral blood T cells from patchy and totalis/universalis alopecia areata patients and healthy controls. Patients on tofacitinib were biopsied at baseline and after 4 and 24 weeks of treatment, and several of the patients also had a later scalp biopsy. Scalp clonality was compared across normal scalp (n=4), patchy alopecia areata scalp (n=8), and alopecia totalis/universalis scalp (n=8). RNA was obtained with the PAXgene miRNA kit for fixed scalp, the miRNeasy kit for PBMCs, and the RNeasy kit for mouse skin. TCRbeta CDR3 regions were amplified by immunoSEQ multiplex PCR with 35 Vbeta forward and 13 Jbeta reverse primers. General conclusions and limits of the study: Because the treated cohort was small and had just a single nonresponder, larger studies are needed to establish links between baseline CD8+ expansion and response. Higher clonality and more expanded CD8+ clones were observed in lesional scalp than in normal scalp, particularly in alopecia totalis/universalis, a finding suggestive of antigenic drive. Shared TCR sequences between patients were less evident than in mice, which may be partly attributable to HLA diversity in the patient population. Many expanded lesional clones persisted in scalp and blood during tofacitinib treatment, which may partly explain relapse after stopping treatment. Unlike mouse skin, which is dominated by gammadelta T cells, normal human skin has resident alphabeta T cells that are also sequenced, and this complicates analysis of the scalp TCR repertoire. With tofacitinib, both scalp clonality and the number of expanded CD8+ clones among the top 100 scalp clones went down significantly.

In the case of this clone: Its antigen is still unknown. No base qualities exist here, and no much larger clone lies one base off it.

The protocol used for the library was the immunoSEQ multiplex PCR assay. RNA was extracted from all samples and reverse transcribed into cDNA, which served as template for TCR sequencing. First-strand cDNA was synthesized using SuperScript III with a 2:1 mix of oligo-dT and random hexamers. A synthetic immune receptor repertoire was used to assess amplification bias, and residual bias was removed computationally. In the authors' own workflow: Raw reads were preprocessed to remove errors, and CDR3 was defined according to IMGT conventions as the region from the conserved cysteine to phenylalanine. Clonality was computed by normalizing Shannon entropy by log2 of the number of productive unique TCRs and subtracting the result from 1. Scalp TCRbeta sequences were cross-referenced with sorted blood CD4 and CD8 repertoires so that the CD4 or CD8 identity of scalp clones could be inferred. In TCRdb, the immuneACCESS table is reduced to in-frame sequences with V and J assigned. These tables do not hold every clone; where another copy was compared, an unresolved V gene accounts for under half, and the others remain unexplained. The V and J calls and clone size come from that table; D and trimming were worked out from the DNA. The table for this sample lists roughly 250,000 clones; 60% of them were counted only once. About 0.88% of the sample rests with the top ten.

Read against the paper, the sample's treatment or condition label means: oral pan-JAK inhibitor, 5-10 mg twice daily. Lesional scalp punch biopsies and peripheral blood were obtained from alopecia areata patients. PBMCs were separated by density centrifugation and stained for CD3, CD4 and CD8, after which CD4+ and CD8+ T cells were sorted on a FACSAria. The CDR3 holds 14 amino acids from the cysteine to the phenylalanine. The entry retains the CDR3 DNA only, 42 bases that are in frame from base 1. CDR1 and CDR2 are drawn from the germline V gene: LGHNA, YSLEER. V was cut back by 0 bases and J by 10 bases, leaving a gap of 13 bases between them.

The sequence derives from a human donor with alopecia areata. The sequencing here drew on CD4+ T cells sorted from blood, taken at week 52, from a patient treated with tofacitinib. In this chain, TRBV4-3 is recombined with TRBJ1-5, with no D gene named confidently. At the DNA level, the sequence is TGCGCCAGCAGCCAAGACGGCGGAGTAAGACCCCAGCATTTT. Its protein reads: CASSQDGGVRPQHF.